This TCR beta chain was sequenced during a study of T cell repertoires in cytomegalovirus infection. TCRdb reprocessed the reads via MiXCR and lists one record per CDR3 protein. Of some 680,000 distinct CDR3 sequences in the sample, about a third were seen once. V lost 0 bases to trimming and J lost 0 bases, with 4 bases between them. The CDR3 has 14 residues. CDR1 MNHEY and CDR2 SMNVEV come from the germline V gene (reference sequence). This chain links TRBV27 with TRBJ2-3; no clear D gene. The TCR sequence derives from a human donor in good health (CMV status not recorded). Some clones in this sample may be carry-over from other donors' samples. Source material: PBMCs. The CDR3 coding sequence is TGTGCCAGCAGTTTATCCATAAGCACAGATACGCAGTATTTT. It is translated as CASSLSISTDTQYF.